This T cell receptor beta chain was profiled in a study of blood T cell repertoires in COVID-19. In the study overall: The origin of the acute and convalescent COVID-19 samples was the United States, Italy and Spain.

The study counted Cohort 3 donors as recovered given two negative PCRs, clearance, or symptom resolution. In the study's own analysis: How many nucleated cells were present was estimated from reference gene primer amplification. Measured with immunoSEQ multiplex PCR; TCRdb has only the in-frame clones, and not every one. V, J and clone size are those of that table, while D and trimming were read from the DNA. The sample carries some 200,000 clones, roughly four fifths recorded once. Input material: PBMCs or T cells enriched from blood (not recorded which). The source of this sequence is a man in his forties who had recovered from COVID-19.

The CDR3 bases are TGCAGCGTCACCTTTGACTTCTATAGCAATCAGCCCCAGCATTTT. This codes for CSVTFDFYSNQPQHF. This chain joins TRBV29-1 and TRBJ1-5; no clear D. The germline CDR1 and CDR2 sequences are SQVTM and ANQGSEA. This CDR3 is built from 15 residues. V lost 6 bases and J 0 bases, leaving 15 bases between the germline ends.